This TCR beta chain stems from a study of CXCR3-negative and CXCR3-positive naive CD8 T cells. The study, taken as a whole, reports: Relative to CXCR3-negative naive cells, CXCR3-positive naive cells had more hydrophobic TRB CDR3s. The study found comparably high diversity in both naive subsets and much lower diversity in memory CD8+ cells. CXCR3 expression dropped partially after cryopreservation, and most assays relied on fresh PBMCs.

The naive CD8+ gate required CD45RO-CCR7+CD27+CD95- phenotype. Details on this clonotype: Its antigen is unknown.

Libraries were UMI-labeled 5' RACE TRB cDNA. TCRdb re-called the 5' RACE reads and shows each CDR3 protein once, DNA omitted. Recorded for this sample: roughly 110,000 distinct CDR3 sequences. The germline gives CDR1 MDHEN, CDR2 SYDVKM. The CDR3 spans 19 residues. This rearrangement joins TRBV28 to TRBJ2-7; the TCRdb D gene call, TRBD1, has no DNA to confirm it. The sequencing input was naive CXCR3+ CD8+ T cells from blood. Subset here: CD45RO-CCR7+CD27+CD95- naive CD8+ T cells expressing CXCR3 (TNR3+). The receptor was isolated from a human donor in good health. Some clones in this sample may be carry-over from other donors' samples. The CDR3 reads CASSFSGSKGGQGVYEQYF.